One and the same sample provided the 26 T cell receptor beta chains below, sequenced in a study of T cell responses to AZD1222 COVID-19 vaccine. Only in-frame clones appear in the TCRdb table, and some are missing; sequencing was by immunoSEQ multiplex PCR. The sample lists roughly 100,000 clones, approximately 88% occurring once. Sequenced material: peripheral blood, taken on day 0 of AZD1222 vaccination. Source of these receptors: an adult in good health.

The chain joins TRBV11-1 to TRBJ1-4, with D tentatively TRBD1 (6 bases). Germline CDR1 SGHAT, CDR2 FQDESV (reference sequence). Trimming removed 5 bases from V and 0 bases from J, with 13 bases in between. The CDR3 spans 16 residues. The CDR3 spells CASSPRGQATNEKLFF. The CDR3 DNA reads as TGTGCCAGCAGCCCGCGGGGACAAGCAACTAATGAAAAACTGTTTTTT. Variable domain in full (rest from reference TRBV11-1 and TRBJ1-4): EAEVAQSPRYKITEKSQAVAFWCDPISGHATLYWYRQILGQGPELLVQFQDESVVDDSQLPKDRFSAERLKGVDSTLKIQPAELGDSAMYLCASSPRGQATNEKLFFGSGTQLSVL.

The table lists this clone with a few counts. This sequence joins TRBV6-5 and TRBJ2-1; 7 bases fit TRBD2. The CDR3 runs to 14 residues. Looked up from germline, CDR1 is MNHEY and CDR2 is SVGAGI. The V segment lost 2 bases and the J segment 13 bases; nucleotides outside the gene matches: 11. The CDR3: CASSYGLGSGGQFF. The CDR3 nucleotides read TGTGCCAGCAGTTACGGACTAGGGTCTGGCGGTCAGTTCTTC.

This clone was picked up a small number of times. This sequence joins TRBV6-5 and TRBJ2-1; D ambiguous. V was clipped by 7 bases and J by 4 bases, with 11 bases between them. Germline CDR1 reads MNHEY; CDR2 reads SVGAGI. The CDR3 is made up of 13 amino acids. The CDR3 DNA reads as TGTGCCAGCACCAACGACAAATACAATGAGCAGTTCTTC. This codes for CASTNDKYNEQFF.

V usage is TRBV3-1 (or the pseudogene TRBV3-2) and J usage is TRBJ2-1; 13 bases align to TRBD2. The ends lost 1 base at V and 10 bases at J; junction bases unmatched: 1. There are 14 residues in the CDR3. Germline CDR1 reads LGHDT; CDR2 reads YNNKEL (reference sequence). CDR3 DNA sequence: TGTGCCAGCAGCCAAGCGGGACTAGCGGGGGAGCAGTTCTTC. It codes for CASSQAGLAGEQFF.

This clone was observed a few times. The chain recombines TRBV6-6 with TRBJ1-2; 10 positions agree with TRBD1. The length of the CDR3 is 15 residues. V lost 11 bases to trimming and J lost 6 bases; unmatched junction nucleotides: 15. Germline V lookup: CDR1 MNHNY, CDR2 SVGAGI (reference sequence). The DNA for the CDR3 is TGTGCCGGACGTATAACGGGACAGGGGTTGGATGGCTACACCTTC. This sequence encodes CAGRITGQGLDGYTF.

This rearrangement joins TRBV5-8 to TRBJ1-6, with 7 bases lining up with TRBD1. This CDR3 has 15 amino acids. Trimming cost V 2 bases and J 6 bases; bases outside gene matches: 5. Per the germline V gene, CDR1 is SGHTS and CDR2 is YDEGEE. DNA of the CDR3: TGTGCCAGCAGCTTATATGGACAGGCTAATTCACCCCTCCACTTT. As protein: CASSLYGQANSPLHF.

This sequence joins TRBV5-1 and TRBJ2-1; maybe TRBD2 (7 bases). Germline CDR1 and CDR2: SGHRS and YFSETQ. This CDR3 is built from 16 residues. V lost 0 bases to trimming and J lost 2 bases, with 12 bases between them. The CDR3 here is CASSLDPGGPYNEQFF. The CDR3 nucleotides are TGCGCCAGCAGCTTGGACCCGGGGGGCCCCTACAATGAGCAGTTCTTC. The whole variable domain, filled in from reference TRBV5-1 and TRBJ2-1, reads KAGVTQTPRYLIKTRGQQVTLSCSPISGHRSVSWYQQTPGQGLQFLFEYFSETQRNKGNFPGRFSGRQFSNSRSEMNVSTLELGDSALYLCASSLDPGGPYNEQFFGPGTRLTVL.

The V call is TRBV7-9, the J call TRBJ1-5, with a tentative D call TRBD1 (5 bases). V lost 4 bases and J 0 bases, leaving 7 bases between the germline ends. The CDR3 loop spans 14 amino acids. Germline loops: CDR1 SEHNR, CDR2 FQNEAQ (reference sequence). The CDR3 loop is CASSYDSSNQPQHF. The CDR3 nucleotides are TGTGCCAGCAGCTACGACAGTAGCAATCAGCCCCAGCATTTT.

V and J are TRBV9 and TRBJ2-2; 7 bases fit TRBD2. The CDR3 covers 14 residues. Trimming took 1 base from V and 3 from J; bases not matched to a gene: 0. The V gene's germline CDR1 is SGDLS and CDR2 YYNGEE. The CDR3, as DNA: TGTGCCAGCAGCGTACGGGGGGACACCGGGGAGCTGTTTTTT. It codes for CASSVRGDTGELFF.

The CDR3 nucleotides are TGTGCCAGCTCACCGGGACCTGGGGGACAGGGGGCCGTAAAGTCCTACGAGCAGTACTTC. Amino acid sequence: CASSPGPGGQGAVKSYEQYF. The rearrangement joins TRBV18 to TRBJ2-7; the match to TRBD1 covers 12 bases. The CDR3 is 20 amino acids. V shed 3 bases and J 1 base; nucleotides not matched to a gene: 16. Germline loops: CDR1 KGHSH, CDR2 LQKENI.

In the case of this clone: The same CDR3 can be traced to other DNA sequences in this sample. This chain joins TRBV28 and TRBJ1-2; no firm D call. The CDR3 runs to 12 residues. Germline values: CDR1 MDHEN, CDR2 SYDVKM. Deletions cut 2 bases from V and 2 bases from J, with 3 bases between. CDR3 sequence (DNA): TGTGCCAGCAGTTTAGGGAACTATGGCTACACCTTC. It codes for CASSLGNYGYTF.

This clone was counted a single time. CDR3 in DNA: TGTGCCAGCAGGAGTAACTACGAGCAGTACTTC. Translated: CASRSNYEQYF. The chain employs TRBV2 and TRBJ2-7; D gene uncertain. The V end was cut by 6 bases, the J end by 3 bases, with 6 bases between. The CDR3 is 11 residues long. In germline, CDR1 is SNHLY, CDR2 FYNNEI.

V gene TRBV19 combines with J gene TRBJ1-5, with unresolved D. From germline, CDR1 is LNHDA and CDR2 SQIVND (reference sequence). Trimming removed 7 bases at V and 0 bases at J, with 13 bases between. This CDR3 region has 15 residues. The CDR3 nucleotides are TGTGCCAGTAAGGTGGTAACAGATAGCAATCAGCCCCAGCATTTT. Residues: CASKVVTDSNQPQHF.

This chain joins TRBV28 and TRBJ1-5; D is possibly TRBD1 (6 bases). Germline V CDR1 and CDR2: MDHEN, SYDVKM. V gave up 6 bases and J gave up 9 bases, with 15 bases separating them. CDR3 length: 13 residues. The CDR3 DNA sequence: TGTGCCAGCAGCCTCGGATCACAGGGGCCCCAGCATTTT. Translated: CASSLGSQGPQHF.

The rearrangement uses TRBV4-3 and TRBJ2-7; no reliable D call. V was clipped by 3 bases and J by 2 bases, with 8 bases between them. Germline V CDR1 and CDR2: LGHNA, YSLEER. The CDR3 is 13 amino acids. CDR3 loop: CASSQEITYEQYF. The CDR3 DNA is TGCGCCAGCAGCCAGGAGATTACCTACGAGCAGTACTTC.

The rearrangement links TRBV19 to TRBJ2-5, with TRBD2 matching over 9 bases. Germline lookup yields CDR1 LNHDA and CDR2 SQIVND (reference sequence). The CDR3 is 13 residues long. The V gene end was trimmed by 10 bases and the J gene end by 6 bases; junction bases not matched to a gene: 9. CDR3: CATSPSGKKTQYF. The CDR3 bases are TGTGCCACGTCCCCTAGCGGGAAAAAGACCCAGTACTTC.

CDR3: CASSLVRGAGTEAFF. For the CDR3, the DNA is TGTGCCAGCAGCTTAGTAAGAGGGGCGGGCACTGAAGCTTTCTTT. The V gene is TRBV7-2, the J gene TRBJ1-1; D perhaps matches TRBD1 (5 bases). The CDR3 loop spans 15 amino acids. Trimming stripped 1 base from V and 4 bases from J, with 13 bases between. Germline-derived CDR1 and CDR2 are SGHTA and FQGNSA.

The rearrangement links TRBV19 to TRBJ1-6; TRBD1 is a possible D gene (5 bases). Per the germline V gene, CDR1 is LNHDA and CDR2 is SQIVND (reference sequence). This CDR3 region has 12 residues. The V end lost 5 bases, the J end lost 10 bases, and 9 bases lay between the germline ends. This chain's CDR3 is CASSEGRSPLHF. The CDR3 DNA sequence: TGTGCCAGTAGTGAGGGGAGATCACCCCTCCACTTT.

This chain uses TRBV7-9 with TRBJ2-5; no definite D call. Germline CDR1 reads SEHNR; CDR2 reads FQNEAQ (reference sequence). CDR3 length: 12 amino acids. V shed 1 base and J shed 5 bases, with 5 bases lying between them. CDR3 sequence (DNA): TGTGCCAGCAGCTTAGAGATCGAGACCCAGTACTTC. Encoded protein: CASSLEIETQYF.

The chain is built from TRBV4-3 and TRBJ2-6; TRBD2 might be the D (6 bases). The germline V gene has CDR1 LGHNA and CDR2 YSLEER. The length of the CDR3 is 14 residues. V lost 8 bases and J lost 0, with 8 bases in between. In DNA, the CDR3 is TGCGCCAGCGGGGGGTTCTCTGGGGCCAACGTCCTGACTTTC. Amino acids: CASGGFSGANVLTF.

The rearrangement links TRBV6-2 or TRBV6-3 to TRBJ1-1, with D hard to call. Between the trimmed V and J ends, which lost 4 bases and 6 bases, there was a span of 12 bases. The CDR3 consists of 13 residues. Germline CDR1 MNHEY, CDR2 SVGEGT. CDR3: CASSFTESSEAFF. In DNA, the CDR3 is TGTGCCAGCAGTTTCACAGAATCCTCTGAAGCTTTCTTT.

This clone was counted between two and nine times. The genes are TRBV5-4 and TRBJ1-1, with D perhaps TRBD1 (5 bases). Germline V gene data show CDR1 as SGHNT and CDR2 as YYREEE (reference sequence). The CDR3 length is 15 residues. V was pared by 3 bases and J by 2 bases, with 14 bases between. The CDR3 region has the DNA TGTGCCAGCAGCTCATGGACGGGGGGTAACACTGAAGCTTTCTTT. The encoded protein is CASSSWTGGNTEAFF.

The chain joins TRBV24-1 to TRBJ2-5; D is ambiguous. V was clipped by 3 bases and J by 8 bases, with 6 bases between them. Looked up from germline, CDR1 is KGHDR and CDR2 is SFDVKD. The length of the CDR3 is 11 residues. The CDR3 DNA reads as TGTGCCACCAGTGATCGAGGTACCCAGTACTTC. This gives the protein CATSDRGTQYF.

The chain uses TRBV14 and TRBJ1-3; 7 bases agree with TRBD1. There are 14 residues in the CDR3. Trimming took 2 bases from V and 7 from J; bases not matched to a gene: 5. The germline V gene has CDR1 SGHDN and CDR2 FVKESK. Here the CDR3 reads CASSQPGQRNTIYF. The CDR3 DNA reads TGTGCCAGCAGCCAACCGGGACAGAGGAACACCATATATTTT.

About this clone itself: This sample also contains other DNA sequences that code for the same CDR3. The J gene is TRBJ1-5, the V gene TRBV6-2 or TRBV6-3; D is unresolved. CDR1 and CDR2 (germline): MNHEY, SVGEGT. The CDR3 contains 14 residues. Trimming pared 4 bases from V and 0 bases from J, leaving 7 bases between. CDR3 region: CASSFQNSNQPQHF. The CDR3 bases are TGTGCCAGCAGTTTCCAGAATAGCAATCAGCCCCAGCATTTT.

V gene TRBV10-3 combines with J gene TRBJ2-1; 11 bases align to TRBD2. CDR3 length equals 18 residues. Germline V gene sequence: CDR1 ENHRY, CDR2 SYGVKD. Germline trimming cut 5 bases from V and 6 bases from J; bases unmatched to any gene: 15. CDR3 region: CAISSAVSGGAEGNEQFF. The CDR3 bases are TGTGCCATCAGTTCAGCGGTTAGCGGGGGGGCAGAAGGCAATGAGCAGTTCTTC.